This T cell receptor (beta chain) was sequenced for a study of T cells after yellow fever vaccination (dated by TCRdb to about 2019). A note on the overall study: Libraries from fractions with low cell numbers were prepared with the SMART-Seq v4 Ultra Low Input RNA kit. Blood was drawn at multiple timepoints before and after primary and secondary immunization, with bulk PBMC replicates and cell subsets isolated. The cohort comprised two healthy male donors, one aged 18 to 30 and one aged 30 to 40 years. To track T-cell clones before and after primary and booster YFV17D yellow fever vaccination, bulk TCR alpha and beta repertoires were sequenced longitudinally. Study-level results and caveats: Only two donors were included in the study, so the extent to which the findings can be generalized is limited. The secondary T-cell response was weaker than the primary response but faster, peaking on day 5 instead of day 15. A small share of clonotypes was detected in both CD4 and CD8 compartments, with the overlap likely arising from convergent recombination. After the booster, most of the clones that had expanded following primary vaccination were detected again (almost 98% of CD4 and 80% to 90% of CD8), which suggests that memory was broadly maintained. Computational filtering was needed because FACS-sorted repertoires could contain abundant contaminating clonotypes from the bulk population.

As to this clonotype: Its specific antigen is unknown. The record has no base qualities; no much larger clone is one base away.

Sequencing relied on an Illumina NovaSeq 6000. TCR cDNA was synthesized by 5'RACE template switching, through which a universal primer site and unique molecular identifiers were introduced. Priming for cDNA synthesis came from both the TCR alpha and TCR beta constant segments. Two PCR steps were used to amplify libraries, with sample barcodes and sequencing adapters being added in the second step. Sequencing of libraries was done on Illumina HiSeq 2500 (2x100 bp) or NovaSeq (2x150 bp). Regarding the original processing steps: Reads were demultiplexed and collapsed into UMI consensus sequences with MIGEC, and V(D)J alignment was performed with MiXCR. Vaccine-responding clonotypes were defined with edgeR using replicate PBMC samples, requiring FDR below 0.01 and a log2 fold change above 5 up to day 15. Bulk clonotypes were assigned CD4 or CD8 identity according to which sequenced CD4 or CD8 repertoire held them at higher abundance. Through fastp at Q25 and MiXCR, TCRdb rebuilt clones from the public reads, retaining in-frame beta chains. Every distinct CDR3 protein forms one entry, paired with its most common genes and DNA. The V and J calls were not made by the authors but by TCRdb's processing. The sample data list about 430,000 distinct CDR3 sequences, and around a sixth of these were observed just once. The top ten clonotypes cover 15% to 20% of the sample.

Taken with the paper, the label for treatment or condition translates to: live attenuated yellow fever vaccine strain. At every blood-draw timepoint, two biological replicates of bulk PBMCs were collected. A standard Ficoll-Paque protocol was used to isolate PBMCs from peripheral blood. TriZol was used to extract RNA from bulk PBMCs, from CD4 and CD8 fractions, and from dextramer-positive and dextramer-negative fractions. Taken from the germline V gene, the CDR1 and CDR2 loops are MNHEY and SVGEGT. Germline trimming: 4 bases from V, 9 bases from J; junction bases outside gene matches: 11. Measured from the cysteine to the phenylalanine, the CDR3 is 15 residues long. Only the CDR3 DNA is retained, 45 bases long and in frame from the first base.

The specimen comprised PBMCs, sampled before the yellow fever booster vaccination. In this chain, TRBV6-2 or TRBV6-3 is recombined with TRBJ2-4, and TRBD1 aligns with 8 junction nucleotides. The clonotype originates from a young man who received the YFV17D yellow fever vaccine. For the CDR3, the sequence is CASSLAGGDSIIQYF. The nucleotide sequence is TGTGCCAGCAGTTTAGCAGGGGGCGACAGTATCATTCAGTACTTC.